The following is a TCR beta chain sequence with its context. What it binds is not known. In the PCR, 60 Vbeta and 13 Jbeta primers were used. TCRdb keeps only in-frame clones here, not all; method: immunoSEQ multiplex PCR. This table has roughly 250,000 clones, around four fifths appearing once. This entry comes from a study of cytomegalovirus exposure and HLA in healthy donors. Regarding the study as a whole: The likely origin of a cluster of highly shared sequence variants was a sequencing artifact.

The CDR3 runs to 13 residues. The V gene's germline CDR1 is MRHNA and CDR2 SNTAGT. Trimming pared 3 bases from V and 3 bases from J, leaving 6 bases between. The chain combines TRBV6-4 with TRBJ1-5; D gene uncertain. Source material: PBMCs. This receptor was obtained from a middle-aged woman in good health and CMV-seropositive. The CDR3 region has the DNA TGTGCCAGCAGTGAAGAGCTCAATCAGCCCCAGCATTTT. Protein: CASSEELNQPQHF.